The source of this T cell receptor (beta chain) is a study of T-cell reconstitution after alpha-beta-depleted transplantation in children. Broader study findings: One year post-transplant, T-cell counts and diversity were largely derived from T cells produced anew. Several hundred expanded graft clones reportedly gave rise to the alpha-beta T cells present about two months after transplant.

The CDR3 sequence is 15 residues long. Germline CDR1 DFQATT, CDR2 SNEGSKA (reference sequence). V gave up 1 base and J gave up 0 bases, with 10 bases separating them. By sample fraction, this clonotype is medium-sized. The antigen remains unidentified. During its preparation, the TCRbeta library received unique molecular identifiers. MiXCR was run by TCRdb on the PCR reads, yielding one entry per CDR3 protein. The table shows several thousand distinct CDR3 sequences, with roughly 14% occurring only once. The V and J genes are TRBV20-1 and TRBJ1-3; D unresolved. The sequencing used PBMCs, collected before TCRalphabeta/CD19-depleted stem cell transplant. The sequence came from a boy aged 5-17 years with acute lymphoblastic leukemia, due to receive a stem cell transplant. Written as DNA, the CDR3 is TGCAGTGCTAGAGGCCGCCGGACCTCTGGAAACACCATATATTTT. This translates into CSARGRRTSGNTIYF.